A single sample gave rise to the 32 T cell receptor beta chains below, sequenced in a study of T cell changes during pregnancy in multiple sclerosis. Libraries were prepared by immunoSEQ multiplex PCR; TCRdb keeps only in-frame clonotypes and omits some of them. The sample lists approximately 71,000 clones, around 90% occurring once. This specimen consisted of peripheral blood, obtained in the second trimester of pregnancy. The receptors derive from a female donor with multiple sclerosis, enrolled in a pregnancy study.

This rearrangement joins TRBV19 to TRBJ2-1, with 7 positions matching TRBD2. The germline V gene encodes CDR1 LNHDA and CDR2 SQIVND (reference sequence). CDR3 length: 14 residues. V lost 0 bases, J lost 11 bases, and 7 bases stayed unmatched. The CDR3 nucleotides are TGTGCCAGTAGTATAGAGCGCGGGGGTCAGCAGCAGTTCTTC. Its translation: CASSIERGGQQQFF.

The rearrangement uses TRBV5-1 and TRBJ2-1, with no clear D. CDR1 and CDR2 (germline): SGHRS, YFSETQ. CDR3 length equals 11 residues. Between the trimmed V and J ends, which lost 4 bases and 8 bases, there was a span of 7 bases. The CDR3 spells CASSAEDEQFF. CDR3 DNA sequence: TGCGCCAGCAGCGCCGAGGATGAGCAGTTCTTC.

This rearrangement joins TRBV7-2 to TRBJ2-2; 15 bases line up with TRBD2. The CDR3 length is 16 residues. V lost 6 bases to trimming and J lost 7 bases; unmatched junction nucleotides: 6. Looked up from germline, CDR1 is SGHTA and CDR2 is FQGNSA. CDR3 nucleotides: TGTGCCAGCAGGTGGACTAGCGGGAGGGCAGGCGGGGAGCTGTTTTTT. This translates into CASRWTSGRAGGELFF.

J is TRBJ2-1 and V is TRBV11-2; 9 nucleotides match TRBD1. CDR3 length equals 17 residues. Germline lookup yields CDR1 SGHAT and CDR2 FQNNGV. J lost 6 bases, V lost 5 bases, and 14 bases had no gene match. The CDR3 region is CASSPQNRGRFSNEQFF. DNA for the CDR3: TGTGCCAGCAGCCCCCAAAACAGGGGGCGTTTCAGCAATGAGCAGTTCTTC. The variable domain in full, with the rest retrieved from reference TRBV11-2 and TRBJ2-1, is EAGVAQSPRYKIIEKRQSVAFWCNPISGHATLYWYQQILGQGPKLLIQFQNNGVVDDSQLPKDRFSAERLKGVDSTLKIQPAKLEDSAVYLCASSPQNRGRFSNEQFFGPGTRLTVL.

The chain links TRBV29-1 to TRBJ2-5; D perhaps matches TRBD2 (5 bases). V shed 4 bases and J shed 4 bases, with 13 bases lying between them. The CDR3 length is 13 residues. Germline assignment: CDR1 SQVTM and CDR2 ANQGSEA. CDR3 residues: CSVAPIARETQYF. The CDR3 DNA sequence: TGCAGCGTTGCTCCGATAGCGAGAGAGACCCAGTACTTC.

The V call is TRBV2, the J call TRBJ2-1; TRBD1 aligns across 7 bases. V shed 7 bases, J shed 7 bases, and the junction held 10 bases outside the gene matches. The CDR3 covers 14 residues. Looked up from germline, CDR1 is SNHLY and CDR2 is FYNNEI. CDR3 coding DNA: TGTGCCAGCAACAGGGGTATGGGGGTTAATGAGCAGTTCTTC. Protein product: CASNRGMGVNEQFF.

This chain's CDR3 is CASSYLRGSTEAFF. The CDR3 coding sequence is TGTGCCAGCAGTTACCTCAGGGGTTCCACTGAAGCTTTCTTT. The chain employs TRBV6-6 and TRBJ1-1; a weak D match, TRBD1 (6 bases). The CDR3 is made up of 14 amino acids. V lost 2 bases, J lost 4 bases, and 11 bases lay in between. CDR1 is MNHNY, CDR2 SVGAGI, per germline (reference sequence).

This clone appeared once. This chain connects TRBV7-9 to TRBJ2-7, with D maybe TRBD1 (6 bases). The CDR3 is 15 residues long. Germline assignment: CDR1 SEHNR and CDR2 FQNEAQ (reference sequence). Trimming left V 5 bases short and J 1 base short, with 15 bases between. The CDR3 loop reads CASSLQGLGSYEQYF. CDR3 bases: TGTGCCAGCAGCCTTCAGGGGCTAGGGTCCTACGAGCAGTACTTC.

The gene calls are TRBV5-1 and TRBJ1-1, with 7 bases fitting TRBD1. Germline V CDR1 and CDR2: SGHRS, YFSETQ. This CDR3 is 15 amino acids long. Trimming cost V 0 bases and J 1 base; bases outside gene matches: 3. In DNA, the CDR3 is TGCGCCAGCAGCTTGGTGGGACAGACGAACACTGAAGCTTTCTTT. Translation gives CASSLVGQTNTEAFF.

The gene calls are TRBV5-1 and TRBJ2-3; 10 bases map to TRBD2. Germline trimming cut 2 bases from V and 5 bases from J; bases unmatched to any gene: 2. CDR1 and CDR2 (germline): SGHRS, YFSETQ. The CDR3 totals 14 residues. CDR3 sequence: CASSLAGGQDTQYF. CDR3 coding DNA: TGCGCCAGCAGCTTAGCGGGGGGGCAAGATACGCAGTATTTT.

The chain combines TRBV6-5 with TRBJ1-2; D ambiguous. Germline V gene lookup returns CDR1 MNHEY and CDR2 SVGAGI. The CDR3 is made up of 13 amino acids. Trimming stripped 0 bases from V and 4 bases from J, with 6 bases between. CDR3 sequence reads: CASSYSGLYGYTF. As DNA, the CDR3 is TGTGCCAGCAGTTACTCTGGCCTCTATGGCTACACCTTC.

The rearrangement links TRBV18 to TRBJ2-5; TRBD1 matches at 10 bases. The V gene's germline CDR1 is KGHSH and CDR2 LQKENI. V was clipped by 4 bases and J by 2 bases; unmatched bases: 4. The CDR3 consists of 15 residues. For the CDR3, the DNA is TGTGCCAGCTCACTGGGACAGGGGCTGCAAGAGACCCAGTACTTC. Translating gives CASSLGQGLQETQYF.

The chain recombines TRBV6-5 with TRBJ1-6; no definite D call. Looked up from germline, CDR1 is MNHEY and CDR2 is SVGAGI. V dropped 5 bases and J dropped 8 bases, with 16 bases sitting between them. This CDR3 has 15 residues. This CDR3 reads CASSRGLTGDSPLHF. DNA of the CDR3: TGTGCCAGCAGTAGAGGACTAACCGGGGATTCACCCCTCCACTTT.

CDR3 nucleotide sequence: TGTGCCAGCTCCCCTAACGGCGGAGGTCAGCCCCAGCATTTT. It translates to CASSPNGGGQPQHF. The J gene is TRBJ1-5, the V gene TRBV18, with no clear D. In germline, CDR1 is KGHSH, CDR2 LQKENI. The length of the CDR3 is 14 residues. Trimming pared 6 bases from V and 6 bases from J, leaving 15 bases between.

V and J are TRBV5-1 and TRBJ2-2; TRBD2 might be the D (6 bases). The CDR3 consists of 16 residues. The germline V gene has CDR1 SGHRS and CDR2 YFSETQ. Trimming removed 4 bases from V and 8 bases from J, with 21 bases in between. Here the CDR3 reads CASSPMTRFDSGELFF. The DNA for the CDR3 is TGCGCCAGCAGCCCAATGACTAGATTTGATTCAGGGGAGCTGTTTTTT.

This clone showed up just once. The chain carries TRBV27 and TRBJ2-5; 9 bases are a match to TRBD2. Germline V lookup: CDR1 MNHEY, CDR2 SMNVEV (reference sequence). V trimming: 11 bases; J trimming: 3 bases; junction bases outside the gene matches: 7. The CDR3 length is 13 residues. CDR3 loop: CAGRTSVKETQYF. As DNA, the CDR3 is TGTGCCGGGAGGACTAGCGTAAAAGAGACCCAGTACTTC.

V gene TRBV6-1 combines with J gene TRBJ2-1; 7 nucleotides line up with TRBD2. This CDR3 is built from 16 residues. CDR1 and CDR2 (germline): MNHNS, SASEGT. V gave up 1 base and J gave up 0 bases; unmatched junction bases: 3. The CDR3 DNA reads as TGTGCCAGCAGTGAAGAGTCGGGGGGCTCCTACAATGAGCAGTTCTTC. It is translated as CASSEESGGSYNEQFF.

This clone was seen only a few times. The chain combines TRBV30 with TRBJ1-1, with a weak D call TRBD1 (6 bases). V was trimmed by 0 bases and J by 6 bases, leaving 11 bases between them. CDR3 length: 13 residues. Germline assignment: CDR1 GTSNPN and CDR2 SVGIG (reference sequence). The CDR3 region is CAWSVRDRSEAFF. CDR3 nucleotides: TGTGCCTGGAGTGTCCGAGACAGGTCTGAAGCTTTCTTT.

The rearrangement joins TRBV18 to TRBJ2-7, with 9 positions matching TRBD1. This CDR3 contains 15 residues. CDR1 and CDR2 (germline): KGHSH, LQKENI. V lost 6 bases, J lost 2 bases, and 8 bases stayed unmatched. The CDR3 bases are TGTGCCAGCTCCCCCGGACAGGGGTGGGCCTACGAGCAGTACTTC. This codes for CASSPGQGWAYEQYF.

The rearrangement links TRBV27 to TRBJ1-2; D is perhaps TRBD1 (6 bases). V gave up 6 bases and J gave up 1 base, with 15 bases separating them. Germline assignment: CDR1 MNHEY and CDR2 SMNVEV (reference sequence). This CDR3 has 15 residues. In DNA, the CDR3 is TGTGCCAGCAGACGAAATGACAGGAATAACTATGGCTACACCTTC. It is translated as CASRRNDRNNYGYTF.

The CDR3 DNA follows: TGTGCCAGCAGCCCGGGACAGTCCTACGAGCAGTACTTC. Translation: CASSPGQSYEQYF. The chain links TRBV7-9 to TRBJ2-7, with 7 bases lining up with TRBD1. From germline, CDR1 is SEHNR and CDR2 FQNEAQ (reference sequence). The CDR3 is 13 amino acids. V dropped 5 bases and J dropped 1; count of bases not matched to a gene: 2.

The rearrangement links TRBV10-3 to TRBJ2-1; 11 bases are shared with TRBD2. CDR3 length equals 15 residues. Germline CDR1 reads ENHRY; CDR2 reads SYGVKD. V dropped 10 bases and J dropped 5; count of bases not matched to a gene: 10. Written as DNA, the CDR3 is TGTGCCACCATAGCGGGGGGGCCCGTCCACAATGAGCAGTTCTTC. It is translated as CATIAGGPVHNEQFF.

CDR3 protein: CASSYDSRSGNTIYF. For the CDR3, the DNA is TGTGCCAGCAGTTACGACAGCCGATCTGGAAACACCATATATTTT. The chain has TRBV6-6 and TRBJ1-3; a possible D gene is TRBD1 (5 bases). The germline CDR1 and CDR2 sequences are MNHNY and SVGAGI (reference sequence). The germline V and J ends were trimmed by 2 bases and 1 base, with 9 bases remaining between them. The CDR3 runs to 15 residues.

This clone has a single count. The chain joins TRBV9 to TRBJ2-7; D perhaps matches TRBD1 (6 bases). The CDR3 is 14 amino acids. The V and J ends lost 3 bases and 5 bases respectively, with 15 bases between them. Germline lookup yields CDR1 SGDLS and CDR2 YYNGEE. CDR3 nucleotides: TGTGCCAGCAGCGCCGAACAGGGATTCGACGAGCAGTACTTC. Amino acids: CASSAEQGFDEQYF.

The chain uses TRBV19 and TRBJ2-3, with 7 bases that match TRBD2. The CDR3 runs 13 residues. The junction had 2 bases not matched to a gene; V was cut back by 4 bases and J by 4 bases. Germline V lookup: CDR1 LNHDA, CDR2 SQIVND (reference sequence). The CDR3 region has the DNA TGTGCCAGTAGTACTAGCGGTGCAGATACGCAGTATTTT. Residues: CASSTSGADTQYF.

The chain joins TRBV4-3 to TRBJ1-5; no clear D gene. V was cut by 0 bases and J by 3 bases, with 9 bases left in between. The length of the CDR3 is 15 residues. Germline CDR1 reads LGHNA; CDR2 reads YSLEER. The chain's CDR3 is CASSQDRGSNQPQHF. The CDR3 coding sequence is TGCGCCAGCAGCCAAGATAGAGGGTCCAATCAGCCCCAGCATTTT.

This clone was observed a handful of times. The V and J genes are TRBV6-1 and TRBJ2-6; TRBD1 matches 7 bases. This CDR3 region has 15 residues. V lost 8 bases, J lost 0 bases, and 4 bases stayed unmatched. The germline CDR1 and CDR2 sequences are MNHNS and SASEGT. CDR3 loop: CASGDSLSGANVLTF. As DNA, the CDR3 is TGTGCCAGCGGGGACAGCCTCTCTGGGGCCAACGTCCTGACTTTC.

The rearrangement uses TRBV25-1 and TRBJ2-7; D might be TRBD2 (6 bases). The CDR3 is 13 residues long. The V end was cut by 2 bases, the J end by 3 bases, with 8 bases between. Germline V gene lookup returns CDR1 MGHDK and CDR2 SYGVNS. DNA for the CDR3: TGTGCCAGCAGTGAAGTGGGACTCTACGAGCAGTACTTC. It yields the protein CASSEVGLYEQYF.

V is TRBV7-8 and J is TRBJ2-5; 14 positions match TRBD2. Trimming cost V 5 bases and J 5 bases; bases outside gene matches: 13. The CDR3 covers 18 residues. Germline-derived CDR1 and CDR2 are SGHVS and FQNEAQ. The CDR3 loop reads CASSPSTSGRAVGETQYF. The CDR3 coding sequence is TGTGCCAGCAGCCCTTCGACTAGCGGGAGGGCCGTGGGGGAGACCCAGTACTTC.

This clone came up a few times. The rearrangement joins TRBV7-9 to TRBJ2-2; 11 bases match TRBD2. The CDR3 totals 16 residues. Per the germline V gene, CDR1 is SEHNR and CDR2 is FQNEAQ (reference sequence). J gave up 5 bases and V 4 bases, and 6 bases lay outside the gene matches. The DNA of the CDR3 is TGTGCCAGCAGCTCCTATAGGACTAGCGGGACCGGGGAGCTGTTTTTT. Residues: CASSSYRTSGTGELFF. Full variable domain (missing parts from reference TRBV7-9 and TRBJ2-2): DTGVSQNPRHKITKRGQNVTFRCDPISEHNRLYWYRQTLGQGPEFLTYFQNEAQLEKSRLLSDRFSAERPKGSFSTLEIQRTEQGDSAMYLCASSSYRTSGTGELFFGEGSRLTVL.

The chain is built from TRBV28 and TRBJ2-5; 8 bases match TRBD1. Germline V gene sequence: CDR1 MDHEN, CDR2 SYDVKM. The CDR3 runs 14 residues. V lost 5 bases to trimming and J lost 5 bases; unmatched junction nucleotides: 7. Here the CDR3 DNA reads TGTGCCAGCAGTGTAACAGGGGGAAGGGAGACCCAGTACTTC. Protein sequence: CASSVTGGRETQYF.

The CDR3 DNA sequence: TGTGCCAGCAGTTACGTACAGGGGCGAATCCACGAGCAGTACTTC. Translated: CASSYVQGRIHEQYF. This chain uses TRBV2 with TRBJ2-7, with 7 bases aligning to TRBD1. The V gene end was trimmed by 5 bases and the J gene end by 5 bases; junction bases not matched to a gene: 12. The germline gives CDR1 SNHLY, CDR2 FYNNEI. The CDR3 has 15 residues.